A single sample is the source of the 18 T cell receptor beta chains below, sequenced in a study of PD-1 blockade in classical Hodgkin lymphoma. The time point: cycle 4 day 1 (C4D1), after about 6 weeks of nivolumab. The patients all showed relapse after autologous stem cell transplantation, while their brentuximab vedotin exposure varied. Profiling relied on immunoSEQ multiplex PCR, and the TCRdb table lists in-frame clones only, not all of them. This table holds tens of thousands of clones, over 70% found once. The sequenced sample was peripheral blood mononuclear cells (PBMCs), obtained before the fourth cycle of nivolumab. The source is a human donor with classical Hodgkin lymphoma.

The genes are TRBV10-3 and TRBJ1-3, with no clear D. This CDR3 has 12 amino acids. Germline V lookup: CDR1 ENHRY, CDR2 SYGVKD. Trimming cost V 5 bases and J 4 bases, with 6 bases left between them. The CDR3 coding sequence is TGTGCCATCAGTCCCACAGGAAACACCATATATTTT. This translates into CAISPTGNTIYF.

The chain couples TRBV5-6 to TRBJ2-3, with D hard to call. V was trimmed by 2 bases and J by 6 bases, leaving 7 bases between them. This CDR3 has 12 residues. Germline-derived CDR1 and CDR2 are SGHDT and YYEEEE. CDR3: CASSFTVDTQYF. The CDR3 DNA sequence: TGTGCCAGCAGCTTTACGGTCGATACGCAGTATTTT.

This chain joins TRBV7-2 and TRBJ1-4; D is unclear. Deletions cut 5 bases from V and 0 bases from J, with 7 bases between. The germline V gene has CDR1 SGHTA and CDR2 FQGNSA. The CDR3 is made up of 14 amino acids. The CDR3 protein is CASSRSTTNEKLFF. For the CDR3, the DNA is TGTGCCAGCAGCCGCAGCACAACTAATGAAAAACTGTTTTTT.

The rearrangement joins TRBV9 to TRBJ1-4; the match to TRBD1 covers 9 bases. Germline V gene sequence: CDR1 SGDLS, CDR2 YYNGEE. Trimming took 3 bases from V and 4 from J; bases not matched to a gene: 4. This CDR3 has 15 residues. CDR3 sequence (DNA): TGTGCCAGCAGCGAGAGGACAGGGGTTAATGAAAAACTGTTTTTT. Protein: CASSERTGVNEKLFF.

The rearrangement links TRBV27 to TRBJ2-5; unclear D gene. Trimming shortened V by 1 base and J by 4 bases, and 10 bases separated the two germline ends. Germline V gene sequence: CDR1 MNHEY, CDR2 SMNVEV (reference sequence). This CDR3 contains 14 residues. The CDR3 DNA reads TGTGCCAGCAGTTTATATGGCTTCGGAGAGACCCAGTACTTC. Protein sequence: CASSLYGFGETQYF.

The rearrangement uses TRBV2 and TRBJ2-1; 16 nucleotides match TRBD2. The CDR3 has 15 amino acids. Germline V gene lookup returns CDR1 SNHLY and CDR2 FYNNEI. The V segment lost 6 bases and the J segment 12 bases; nucleotides outside the gene matches: 8. The CDR3 loop reads CASSAGTSGGARQFF. The CDR3 bases are TGTGCCAGCAGCGCCGGGACTAGCGGGGGGGCCCGGCAGTTCTTC.

The chain recombines TRBV7-9 with TRBJ2-1, with D uncertain. The CDR3 covers 14 residues. Per the germline V gene, CDR1 is SEHNR and CDR2 is FQNEAQ (reference sequence). Between the trimmed V and J ends, which lost 4 bases and 7 bases, there was a span of 14 bases. DNA of the CDR3: TGTGCCAGCAGCTCCCTCGGCTACTTAAATGAGCAGTTCTTC. Translated, it gives CASSSLGYLNEQFF. Using reference TRBV7-9 and TRBJ2-1 for the parts outside the CDR3, the full variable domain is DTGVSQNPRHKITKRGQNVTFRCDPISEHNRLYWYRQTLGQGPEFLTYFQNEAQLEKSRLLSDRFSAERPKGSFSTLEIQRTEQGDSAMYLCASSSLGYLNEQFFGPGTRLTVL.

This chain uses TRBV7-2 with TRBJ1-1; a possible D gene is TRBD1 (5 bases). Trimming stripped 1 base from V and 7 bases from J, with 10 bases between. This CDR3 has 13 residues. Germline V CDR1 and CDR2: SGHTA, FQGNSA. The CDR3 region is CASSLDRSFEAFF. The CDR3 DNA is TGTGCCAGCAGCTTAGACAGGTCCTTTGAAGCTTTCTTT.

As regards this clone: At one boundary the junction diverges from the germline segment, which might be a read error. The chain joins TRBV27 to TRBJ1-4; TRBD1 matches 8 bases. CDR3 length equals 15 residues. From germline, CDR1 is MNHEY and CDR2 SMNVEV (reference sequence). The CDR3 DNA follows: TGTGCCAGCACCACTCGGGGACAGGCTAAAGAAAAACTGTTTTTT. Amino acids: CASTTRGQAKEKLFF.

The sample holds a few counts of this clone. The V gene is TRBV7-9, the J gene TRBJ1-4; D may be TRBD1 (6 bases). The CDR3 runs 17 residues. Germline CDR1 is SEHNR and CDR2 is FQNEAQ (reference sequence). V was clipped by 1 base and J by 6 bases, with 18 bases between them. The CDR3 sequence is CASSLGNSGARDEKLFF. DNA for the CDR3: TGTGCCAGCAGCTTAGGGAATTCGGGGGCGAGGGATGAAAAACTGTTTTTT.

The rearrangement joins TRBV5-5 to TRBJ2-7, with TRBD2 matching over 9 bases. The CDR3 has 15 residues. With 0 bases clipped from V and 0 bases from J, the junction kept 1 base outside the gene matches. Germline assignment: CDR1 SGHKS and CDR2 YYEKEE (reference sequence). CDR3 in DNA: TGTGCCAGCAGCTTGGCTAGCGGGGCCTCCTACGAGCAGTACTTC. Its protein product is CASSLASGASYEQYF.

The chain employs TRBV5-8 and TRBJ1-6, with TRBD1 matching 10 bases. CDR3 length equals 20 residues. Germline CDR1 and CDR2: SGHTS and YDEGEE. V was clipped by 3 bases and J by 5 bases; unmatched bases: 17. The CDR3 loop reads CASSSPSWTGGNSNNSPLHF. CDR3 DNA sequence: TGTGCCAGCAGCTCACCAAGTTGGACAGGGGGAAATTCGAATAATTCACCCCTCCACTTT.

The chain joins TRBV5-4 to TRBJ1-2; a possible D gene is TRBD1 (5 bases). The CDR3 sequence is 14 residues long. V was pared by 0 bases and J by 4 bases, with 10 bases between. Germline lookup yields CDR1 SGHNT and CDR2 YYREEE (reference sequence). CDR3 protein: CASSLEAGSYGYTF. Written as DNA, the CDR3 is TGTGCCAGCAGCTTGGAGGCAGGGAGCTATGGCTACACCTTC.

Notes on this clone: Sequence at one end of the junction differs from germline and may be a read error. The chain couples TRBV5-1 to TRBJ1-1; D is unclear. The length of the CDR3 is 13 residues. The germline CDR1 and CDR2 sequences are SGHRS and YFSETQ. This CDR3 is CASSSALNTEAFF. DNA of the CDR3: TGTGCCAGCAGTTCGGCACTGAACACTGAAGCTTTCTTT.

The rearrangement links TRBV28 to TRBJ1-1; TRBD1 aligns across 9 bases. The CDR3 has 14 residues. With 6 bases clipped from V and 3 bases from J, the junction kept 5 bases outside the gene matches. The germline V gene encodes CDR1 MDHEN and CDR2 SYDVKM. The DNA for the CDR3 is TGTGCCAGCAGAGGGGACAGGGCGCACACTGAAGCTTTCTTT. It specifies CASRGDRAHTEAFF.

With respect to this clone: Additional DNA sequences in this sample encode the identical CDR3. The CDR3 nucleotides are TGTGCCAGCAGCGTAGGCGGGAATAGCAATCAGCCCCAGCATTTT. Translated, it gives CASSVGGNSNQPQHF. This sequence joins TRBV9 and TRBJ1-5; D remains ambiguous. The length of the CDR3 is 15 residues. Germline assignment: CDR1 SGDLS and CDR2 YYNGEE. Trimming pared 0 bases from V and 0 bases from J, leaving 7 bases between.

The chain couples TRBV6-5 to TRBJ1-1, with D possibly TRBD1 on 5 matching bases. The CDR3 loop spans 13 amino acids. Germline CDR1 and CDR2: MNHEY and SVGAGI. The V gene lost 5 bases and the J gene lost 5 bases, with 12 bases spanning the gap. CDR3 nucleotides: TGTGCCAGCAGTCAGAGGGGCTATACTGAAGCTTTCTTT. This sequence encodes CASSQRGYTEAFF.

The gene calls are TRBV19 and TRBJ1-1; a possible D gene is TRBD1 (6 bases). From germline, CDR1 is LNHDA and CDR2 SQIVND (reference sequence). This CDR3 is built from 17 residues. The V and J ends lost 0 bases and 0 bases respectively, with 14 bases between them. The CDR3: CASSIDGQGLMNTEAFF. Here the CDR3 DNA reads TGTGCCAGTAGTATAGATGGGCAGGGGTTGATGAACACTGAAGCTTTCTTT.